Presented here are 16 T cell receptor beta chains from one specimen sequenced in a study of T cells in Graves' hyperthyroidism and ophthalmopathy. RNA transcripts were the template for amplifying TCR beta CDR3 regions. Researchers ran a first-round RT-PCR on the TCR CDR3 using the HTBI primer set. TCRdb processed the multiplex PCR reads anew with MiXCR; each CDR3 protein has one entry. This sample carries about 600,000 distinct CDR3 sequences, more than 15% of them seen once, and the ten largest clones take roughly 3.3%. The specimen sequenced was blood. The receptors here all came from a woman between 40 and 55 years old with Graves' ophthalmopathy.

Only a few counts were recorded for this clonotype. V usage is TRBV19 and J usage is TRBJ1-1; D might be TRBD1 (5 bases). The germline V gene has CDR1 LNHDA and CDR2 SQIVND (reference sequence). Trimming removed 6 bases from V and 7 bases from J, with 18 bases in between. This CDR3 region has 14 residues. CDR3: CASSYNRQSGEAFF. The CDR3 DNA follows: TGTGCCAGTAGCTATAACAGGCAAAGTGGTGAAGCTTTCTTT.

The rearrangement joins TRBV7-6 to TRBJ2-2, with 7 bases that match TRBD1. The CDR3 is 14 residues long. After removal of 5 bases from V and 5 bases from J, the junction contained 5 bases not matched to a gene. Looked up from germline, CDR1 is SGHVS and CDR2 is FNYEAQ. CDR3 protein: CASSRGTETGELFF. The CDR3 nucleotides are TGTGCCAGCAGCCGAGGGACAGAAACCGGGGAGCTGTTTTTT.

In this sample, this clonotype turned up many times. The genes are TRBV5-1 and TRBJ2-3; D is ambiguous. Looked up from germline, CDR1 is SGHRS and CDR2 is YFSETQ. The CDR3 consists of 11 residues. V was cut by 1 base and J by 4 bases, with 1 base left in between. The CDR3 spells CASSLPDTQYF. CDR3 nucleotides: TGCGCCAGCAGCTTGCCAGATACGCAGTATTTT.

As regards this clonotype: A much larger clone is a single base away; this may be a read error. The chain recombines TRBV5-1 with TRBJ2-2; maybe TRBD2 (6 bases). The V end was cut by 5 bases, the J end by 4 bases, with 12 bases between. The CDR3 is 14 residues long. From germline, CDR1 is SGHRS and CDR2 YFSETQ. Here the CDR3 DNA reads TGCGCCAGCAGGGAGGGCGCGGGCACCGGGGAGCTGTTTTTT. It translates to CASREGAGTGELFF.

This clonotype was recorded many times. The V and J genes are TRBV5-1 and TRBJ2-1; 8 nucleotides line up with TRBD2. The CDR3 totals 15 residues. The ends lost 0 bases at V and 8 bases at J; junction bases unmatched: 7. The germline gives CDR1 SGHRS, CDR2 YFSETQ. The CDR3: CASSLGTGGLDEQFF. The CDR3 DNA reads TGCGCCAGCAGCTTGGGAACGGGAGGGCTCGATGAGCAGTTCTTC.

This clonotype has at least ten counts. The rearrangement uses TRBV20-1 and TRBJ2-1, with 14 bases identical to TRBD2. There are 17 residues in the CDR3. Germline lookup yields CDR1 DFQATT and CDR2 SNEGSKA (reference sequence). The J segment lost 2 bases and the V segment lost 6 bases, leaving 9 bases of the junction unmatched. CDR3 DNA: TGCAGTGCCATTGGGACTAGCGGGAGTCAAGCCTACAATGAGCAGTTCTTC. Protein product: CSAIGTSGSQAYNEQFF.

The CDR3 coding sequence is TGCGCCAGCAGCTTGGGACAGGTCTCTGAAGCTTTCTTT. Translated: CASSLGQVSEAFF. The V and J genes are TRBV5-1 and TRBJ1-1; D is possibly TRBD1 (6 bases). The CDR3 is made up of 13 amino acids. Trimming stripped 0 bases from V and 6 bases from J, with 9 bases between. Germline V CDR1 and CDR2: SGHRS, YFSETQ.

The CDR3: CASSPLGYSNTEAFF. The CDR3 region has the DNA TGTGCCAGCAGCCCGCTTGGATACTCGAACACTGAAGCTTTCTTT. The J gene is TRBJ1-1, the V gene TRBV6-1; D remains ambiguous. The V gene's germline CDR1 is MNHNS and CDR2 SASEGT. The V end lost 6 bases, the J end lost 1 base, and 15 bases lay between the germline ends. This CDR3 contains 15 residues.

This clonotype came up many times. The CDR3 nucleotides are TGTGCCAGCAGCCGCTTTGCAGGGGGCTACAACACTGAAGCTTTCTTT. As protein: CASSRFAGGYNTEAFF. The chain joins TRBV11-2 to TRBJ1-1; TRBD1 agrees at 8 bases. There are 16 residues in the CDR3. Germline trimming cut 5 bases from V and 2 bases from J; bases unmatched to any gene: 10. From germline, CDR1 is SGHAT and CDR2 FQNNGV.

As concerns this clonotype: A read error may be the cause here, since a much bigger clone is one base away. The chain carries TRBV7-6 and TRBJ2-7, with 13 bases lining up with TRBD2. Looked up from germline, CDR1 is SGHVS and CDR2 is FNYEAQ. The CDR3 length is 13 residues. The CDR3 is CANSRTSGSEQYF. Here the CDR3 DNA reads TGTGCCAACAGCCGGACTAGCGGGAGCGAGCAGTACTTC.

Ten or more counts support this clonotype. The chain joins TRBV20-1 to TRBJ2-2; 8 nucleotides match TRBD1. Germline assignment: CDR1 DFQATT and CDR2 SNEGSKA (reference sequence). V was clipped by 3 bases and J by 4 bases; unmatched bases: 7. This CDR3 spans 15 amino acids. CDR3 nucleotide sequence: TGCAGTGCTAGTGACGGACAGGGTGTCACCGGGGAGCTGTTTTTT. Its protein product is CSASDGQGVTGELFF.

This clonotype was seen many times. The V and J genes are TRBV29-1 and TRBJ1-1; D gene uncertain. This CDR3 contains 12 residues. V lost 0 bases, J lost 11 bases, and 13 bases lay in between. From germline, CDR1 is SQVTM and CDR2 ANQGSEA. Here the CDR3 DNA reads TGCAGCGTTGAAGATGTAGTAGTAAGGGCTTTCTTT. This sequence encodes CSVEDVVVRAFF.

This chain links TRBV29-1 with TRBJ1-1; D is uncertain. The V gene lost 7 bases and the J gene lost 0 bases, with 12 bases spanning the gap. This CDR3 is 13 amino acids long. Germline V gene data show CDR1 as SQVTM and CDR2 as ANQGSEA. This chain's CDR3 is CSGQGNLNTEAFF. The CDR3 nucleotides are TGCAGCGGCCAAGGCAACCTGAACACTGAAGCTTTCTTT.

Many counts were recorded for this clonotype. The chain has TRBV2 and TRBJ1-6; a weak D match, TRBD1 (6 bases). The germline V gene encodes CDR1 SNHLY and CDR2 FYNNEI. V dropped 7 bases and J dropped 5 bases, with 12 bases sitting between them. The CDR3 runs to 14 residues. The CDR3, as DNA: TGTGCCAGCAAACAGGGCAACGATAATTCACCCCTCCACTTT. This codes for CASKQGNDNSPLHF.

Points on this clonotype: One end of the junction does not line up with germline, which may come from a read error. The CDR3 is CASSSGQGSVKGYTF. Written as DNA, the CDR3 is TGTGCCAGCAGCTCGGGACAGGGGTCCGTGAAAGGCTACACCTTC. The V call is TRBV5-1, the J call TRBJ1-2, with 10 bases that match TRBD1. This CDR3 spans 15 amino acids. CDR1 SGHRS and CDR2 YFSETQ come from the germline V gene.

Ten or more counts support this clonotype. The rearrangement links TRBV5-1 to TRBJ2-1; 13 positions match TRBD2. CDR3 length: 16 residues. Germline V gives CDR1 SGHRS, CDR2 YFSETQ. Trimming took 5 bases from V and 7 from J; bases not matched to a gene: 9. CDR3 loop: CASRPLGLAGPNEQFF. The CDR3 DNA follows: TGCGCCAGCAGGCCCCTGGGACTAGCGGGGCCAAATGAGCAGTTCTTC.